This TCR beta chain was identified during a study of low-dose radiotherapy and immunotherapy resistance in tumors. Study at large: Patients of Cohort 1 had 0.5 Gy fractions every 2 weeks, which summed to 6.5 Gy. 1 Gy per fraction was delivered to Cohort 2 every two weeks, for 13 Gy total over 26 weeks.

With TRAV- and TRBV-specific primers, first-strand cDNA was made, covering the alpha and beta chains. Over roughly 20 PCR cycles, TCRs were amplified from a constant-region primer and V-primer adapter. TCRdb analysed the reads with MiXCR anew, one entry per CDR3 protein. The data contain approximately 11,000 distinct CDR3 sequences, less than 75% of them singletons. The germline gives CDR1 SGHKS, CDR2 YYEKEE (reference sequence). The length of the CDR3 is 15 residues. V dropped 4 bases and J dropped 3 bases, with 16 bases sitting between them. This clonotype was picked up a small number of times. It was nivolumab, ipilimumab, aspirin, low-dose cyclophosphamide and low-dose radiotherapy that donors received. Patients qualified if they had advanced solid tumors that lacked tumor-infiltrating lymphocytes.

The chain employs TRBV5-5 and TRBJ1-2; D unclear. This receptor was taken from a human donor with advanced metastatic prostate, ovarian, gallbladder or colorectal cancer (not recorded which). This table probably holds off-target reads from a library built for another chain. CDR3: CASSPGESLYYGYTF. The CDR3 region has the DNA TGTGCCAGCAGCCCCGGAGAGAGTCTTTACTATGGCTACACCTTC.